This T cell receptor (beta chain) was recovered during a study of blood T cell repertoires in COVID-19. For the study at large: Material from acute and convalescent COVID-19 was sourced from the United States, Italy and Spain. T cells, B-cell-depleted T cells, or PBMCs provided the cDNA or gDNA that served as material.

Original methodology: Cell counts per sample came from amplifying reference gene primers. Measured with immunoSEQ multiplex PCR; TCRdb has only the in-frame clones, and not every one. D and trimming were read from the DNA, whereas the V and J calls and clone size are those reported in that table. The data show 200,000 to 300,000 clones, approximately 88% seen once. V trimming: 4 bases; J trimming: 4 bases; junction bases outside the gene matches: 6. This CDR3 has 16 residues. Germline CDR1 and CDR2: SEHNR and FQNEAQ (reference sequence). The chain is built from TRBV7-9 and TRBJ1-4, with TRBD1 matching over 10 bases. The source of this sequence is a middle-aged man with acute or convalescent COVID-19. The sequencing input was peripheral blood. DNA of the CDR3: TGTGCCAGCAGCTCCCCGGGGACAGGGGTTAATGAAAAACTGTTTTTT. Its protein is CASSSPGTGVNEKLFF. Using reference TRBV7-9 and TRBJ1-4 for the parts outside the CDR3, the full variable domain is DTGVSQNPRHKITKRGQNVTFRCDPISEHNRLYWYRQTLGQGPEFLTYFQNEAQLEKSRLLSDRFSAERPKGSFSTLEIQRTEQGDSAMYLCASSSPGTGVNEKLFFGSGTQLSVL.